This note documents a single T cell receptor (beta chain) sequence. As yet, its antigen is unknown. The data stem from a study of cytomegalovirus exposure and HLA in healthy donors. General study results and limits: Versus the approximately 700-donor mean, an Asian-associated ancestry cluster reportedly showed fewer N-insertions in a later analysis. Under in vitro conditions, three CMV-associated chains were confirmed as specific for CMV antigens. Some public TCRs appeared in many individuals, while most sequences were rare.

Primers included in the PCR were 60 Vbeta and 13 Jbeta primers. TCRdb keeps only in-frame clones here, not all; method: immunoSEQ multiplex PCR. This table lists tens of thousands of clones. CDR1 is SGHRS, CDR2 YFSETQ, per germline. The trim removed 0 bases at V and 1 base at J, leaving 9 bases unmatched. The CDR3 consists of 17 residues. Input material: PBMCs. The V gene is TRBV5-1, the J gene TRBJ1-2; 7 bases are a match to TRBD1. The sequence derives from a female donor in good health and CMV-seronegative. The CDR3 protein is CASSLAENRGRNYGYTF. The DNA for the CDR3 is TGCGCCAGCAGCTTGGCCGAAAACAGGGGACGTAACTATGGCTACACCTTC.